The clone carrying this TCR beta chain was seen many times. The sample comes from a study of T cells in Graves' hyperthyroidism and ophthalmopathy. Amplification of TCR beta CDR3 regions used RNA as the template. Using the HTBI primer set, a first-round RT-PCR was run on the TCR CDR3. One entry per CDR3 protein, called by TCRdb with MiXCR from the multiplex PCR reads. The profile shows almost 350,000 distinct CDR3 sequences, roughly 18% of them singletons. The CDR3 spans 15 residues. Germline values: CDR1 SGHTA, CDR2 FQGTGA. V shed 1 base and J 4 bases; nucleotides not matched to a gene: 6. The sequenced sample was blood. The TCR sequence derives from a woman in her 40s with Graves' ophthalmopathy. The J gene is TRBJ2-5, the V gene TRBV7-3, with 7 bases lining up with TRBD2. The CDR3 DNA sequence: TGTGCCAGCAGCTTAAGGGGCGGGAGCAGAGAGACCCAGTACTTC. It is translated as CASSLRGGSRETQYF. The full variable domain, completed using reference TRBV7-3 and TRBJ2-5, is GAGVSQTPSNKVTEKGKYVELRCDPISGHTALYWYRQSLGQGPEFLIYFQGTGAADDSGLPNDRFFAVRPEGSVSTLKIQRTERGDSAVYLCASSLRGGSRETQYFGPGTRLLVL.